Below are 17 T cell receptor beta chains sequenced from a single sample in a study of T cell responses to AZD1222 COVID-19 vaccine. TCRdb's table, derived via immunoSEQ multiplex PCR, lists solely in-frame clones and lacks some. The table lists some 150,000 clones, approximately 94% of them singletons. The sample in question was peripheral blood, obtained on day 0 of AZD1222 vaccination. The origin of the receptors is an adult in good health.

The chain combines TRBV5-6 with TRBJ1-3; D may be TRBD1 (5 bases). Looked up from germline, CDR1 is SGHDT and CDR2 is YYEEEE. The CDR3 covers 11 residues. Trimming removed 2 bases from V and 9 bases from J, with 6 bases in between. The CDR3 DNA is TGTGCCAGCAGCTTCGGGACCACCATATATTTT. This gives the protein CASSFGTTIYF.

The chain employs TRBV4-1 and TRBJ1-4; 7 bases match TRBD1. The CDR3 has 18 residues. CDR1 and CDR2 from the germline V gene are MGHRA and YSYEKL. Losses at the gene ends were 4 bases for V and 3 bases for J; bases not matched to a gene: 14. CDR3 amino acids: CASSPRAQGGVPNEKLFF. The CDR3 DNA reads TGCGCCAGCAGCCCCAGGGCTCAGGGGGGGGTCCCTAATGAAAAACTGTTTTTT.

V gene TRBV28 combines with J gene TRBJ2-1; 11 bases line up with TRBD1. Trimming cost V 4 bases and J 7 bases; bases outside gene matches: 6. The CDR3 totals 15 residues. Looked up from germline, CDR1 is MDHEN and CDR2 is SYDVKM. The CDR3 region has the DNA TGTGCCAGCAGTTCGGGGACAGGGGGTTGGAATGAGCAGTTCTTC. It is translated as CASSSGTGGWNEQFF.

The chain is built from TRBV19 and TRBJ2-3, with D possibly TRBD2 on 5 matching bases. Trimming cost V 7 bases and J 8 bases, with 16 bases left between them. CDR1 LNHDA and CDR2 SQIVND come from the germline V gene (reference sequence). This CDR3 is 13 amino acids long. CDR3 residues: CASTEGGSFTQYF. The CDR3, as DNA: TGTGCCAGTACCGAAGGCGGGTCTTTTACGCAGTATTTT.

This chain uses TRBV12-3 or TRBV12-4 with TRBJ2-1, with D hard to call. Trimming cost V 7 bases and J 7 bases, with 8 bases left between them. The CDR3 totals 11 residues. The DNA of the CDR3 is TGTGCCAGCACCCTAGAGAATGAGCAGTTCTTC. Its translation is CASTLENEQFF.

This clone was seen a single time. V usage is TRBV12-3 or TRBV12-4 and J usage is TRBJ1-2; D uncertain. V was pared by 5 bases and J by 7 bases, with 14 bases between. This CDR3 has 13 residues. The CDR3 sequence: CASSERTEGGYTF. The CDR3 DNA sequence: TGTGCCAGCAGTGAAAGGACTGAAGGTGGCTACACCTTC.

The rearrangement uses TRBV3-1 (or the pseudogene TRBV3-2) and TRBJ2-1, with unresolved D. V was trimmed by 0 bases and J by 15 bases, leaving 9 bases between them. Germline V CDR1 and CDR2: LGHDT, YNNKEL (reference sequence). This CDR3 is 11 amino acids long. This chain's CDR3 is CASSQDQHAFF. The CDR3 bases are TGTGCCAGCAGCCAAGATCAGCACGCGTTCTTC.

The J gene is TRBJ2-2, the V gene TRBV2; 9 bases are shared with TRBD2. The CDR3 is made up of 15 amino acids. The trim removed 8 bases at V and 5 bases at J, leaving 9 bases unmatched. Germline V gene data show CDR1 as SNHLY and CDR2 as FYNNEI. This CDR3 is CASGRWSGGTGELFF. DNA of the CDR3: TGTGCCAGCGGCCGTTGGAGCGGGGGGACCGGGGAGCTGTTTTTT.

The chain is built from TRBV12-5 and TRBJ1-1, with a tentative D call TRBD1 (5 bases). The germline V gene has CDR1 LGHNT and CDR2 FRNRAP. The length of the CDR3 is 12 residues. The V gene lost 6 bases and the J gene lost 8 bases, with 13 bases spanning the gap. CDR3 nucleotides: TGTGCTAGTGGCCTCATGGGGCCGGAAGCTTTCTTT. This translates into CASGLMGPEAFF.

This rearrangement joins TRBV9 to TRBJ2-5, with D tentatively TRBD1 (5 bases). Germline CDR1 SGDLS, CDR2 YYNGEE. The CDR3 has 15 residues. The ends were cut back, 1 base at V and 5 bases at J, with 15 bases in the middle. This CDR3 reads CASSVWGSGAETQYF. In nucleotides, the CDR3 is TGTGCCAGCAGCGTATGGGGCTCGGGCGCTGAGACCCAGTACTTC.

The gene calls are TRBV9 and TRBJ1-3, with a possible D match to TRBD1 (5 bases). The germline V gene has CDR1 SGDLS and CDR2 YYNGEE. CDR3 length: 16 amino acids. V dropped 0 bases and J dropped 0 bases, with 10 bases sitting between them. The CDR3 spells CASSVAGRYSGNTIYF. Here the CDR3 DNA reads TGTGCCAGCAGCGTAGCGGGACGGTACTCTGGAAACACCATATATTTT.

The rearrangement joins TRBV6-5 to TRBJ2-5; D is unclear. CDR3 size: 14 residues. The V end lost 8 bases, the J end lost 3 bases, and 16 bases lay between the germline ends. In germline, CDR1 is MNHEY, CDR2 SVGAGI. The CDR3 DNA is TGTGCCAGCGACGTCGTCCGTTGGGAAGAGACCCAGTACTTC. Amino acid sequence: CASDVVRWEETQYF.

The chain links TRBV29-1 to TRBJ2-5; 9 bases agree with TRBD2. The CDR3 is 15 amino acids. V shed 5 bases, J shed 5 bases, and the junction held 12 bases outside the gene matches. Looked up from germline, CDR1 is SQVTM and CDR2 is ANQGSEA. CDR3 in DNA: TGCAGCGTTACCACCGGGACTAGCCCACGGGAGACCCAGTACTTC. This encodes CSVTTGTSPRETQYF.

The chain joins TRBV25-1 to TRBJ2-5; TRBD2 is a possible D gene (5 bases). Per the germline V gene, CDR1 is MGHDK and CDR2 is SYGVNS. Trimming removed 5 bases from V and 6 bases from J, with 13 bases in between. The CDR3 has 13 amino acids. The CDR3 DNA reads TGTGCCAGCAGTACCTCGGGGTTGCAGACCCAGTACTTC. Protein: CASSTSGLQTQYF.

J is TRBJ2-1 and V is TRBV6-2 or TRBV6-3, with unresolved D. The germline V gene has CDR1 MNHEY and CDR2 SVGEGT. V was pared by 2 bases and J by 12 bases, with 11 bases between. This CDR3 is built from 12 residues. CDR3 amino acids: CASSYGRWGQFF. Written as DNA, the CDR3 is TGTGCCAGCAGTTACGGGCGGTGGGGGCAGTTCTTC.

The V gene is TRBV6-5, the J gene TRBJ1-1, with 8 bases that match TRBD1. V gave up 0 bases and J gave up 4 bases; unmatched junction bases: 1. This CDR3 is built from 14 residues. Germline CDR1 is MNHEY and CDR2 is SVGAGI. CDR3 amino acids: CASSYSQGGTEAFF. CDR3 sequence (DNA): TGTGCCAGCAGTTACTCACAGGGGGGCACTGAAGCTTTCTTT.

The J gene is TRBJ1-2, the V gene TRBV18; D might be TRBD1 (6 bases). The CDR3 length is 13 residues. The V end lost 3 bases, the J end lost 8 bases, and 13 bases lay between the germline ends. Germline assignment: CDR1 KGHSH and CDR2 LQKENI. The CDR3 region is CASSPDSASGYTF. The CDR3 DNA sequence: TGTGCCAGCTCACCGGACAGCGCTAGCGGCTACACCTTC. The whole variable domain, remainder taken from reference TRBV18 and TRBJ1-2, is NAGVMQNPRHLVRRRGQEARLRCSPMKGHSHVYWYRQLPEEGLKFMVYLQKENIIDESGMPKERFSAEFPKEGPSILRIQQVVRGDSAAYFCASSPDSASGYTFGSGTRLTVV.